The entry below gives a single TCR beta chain sequence along with its context. The sample is drawn from a study of blood T cell repertoires in COVID-19. Across the whole study: Some COVID-19 samples were acute and others convalescent; all came from the United States, Italy and Spain. Sources were T cells, B-cell-depleted T cells, or PBMCs; the material itself was cDNA or gDNA.

The CDR3 spans 15 residues. Trimming took 2 bases from V and 7 from J; bases not matched to a gene: 12. Per the germline V gene, CDR1 is SQVTM and CDR2 is ANQGSEA. As handled by the study authors: It was from reference gene primer amplification that nucleated cell counts were estimated. Clones were sequenced by immunoSEQ multiplex PCR, and TCRdb holds only the in-frame ones, with some missing. The V and J calls and clone size were taken over from that table, and D and trimming were inferred from the DNA. The sample carries about 140,000 clones, 70% to 90% recorded once. The sample comprised peripheral blood. This rearrangement joins TRBV29-1 to TRBJ1-2, with 8 bases aligning to TRBD1. This clonotype was sampled from a woman older than 75 with acute or convalescent COVID-19. CDR3 sequence (DNA): TGCAGCGTTGAATCTAGCTGGACAGGGCTTGGTGGCTACACCTTC. Protein sequence: CSVESSWTGLGGYTF.